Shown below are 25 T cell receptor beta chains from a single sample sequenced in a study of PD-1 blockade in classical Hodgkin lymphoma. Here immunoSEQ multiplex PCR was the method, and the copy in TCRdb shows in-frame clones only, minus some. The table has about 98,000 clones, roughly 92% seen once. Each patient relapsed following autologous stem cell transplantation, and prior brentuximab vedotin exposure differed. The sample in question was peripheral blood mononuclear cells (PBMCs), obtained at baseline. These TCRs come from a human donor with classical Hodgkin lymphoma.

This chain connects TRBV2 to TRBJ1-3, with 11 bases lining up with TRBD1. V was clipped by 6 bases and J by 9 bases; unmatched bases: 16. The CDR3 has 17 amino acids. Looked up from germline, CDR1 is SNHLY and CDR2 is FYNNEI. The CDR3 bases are TGTGCCAGCAGAACCGGGACAGGGGGGGGGCTCTTCGCCACCATATATTTT. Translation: CASRTGTGGGLFATIYF.

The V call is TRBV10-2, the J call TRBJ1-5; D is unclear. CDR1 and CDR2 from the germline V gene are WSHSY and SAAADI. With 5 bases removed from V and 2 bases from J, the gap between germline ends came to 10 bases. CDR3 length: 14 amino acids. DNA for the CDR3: TGCGCCAGCAGTCACGAATGGGGCAATCAGCCCCAGCATTTT. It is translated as CASSHEWGNQPQHF.

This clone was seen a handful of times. CDR3 nucleotide sequence: TGTGCCAGCAGTAAAAAGCCCACAGGGTTCACTGAAGCTTTCTTT. This translates into CASSKKPTGFTEAFF. This chain connects TRBV6-5 to TRBJ1-1; tentative D call: TRBD1 (6 bases). Trimming removed 5 bases at V and 4 bases at J, with 17 bases between. Germline CDR1 MNHEY, CDR2 SVGAGI. CDR3 length equals 15 residues.

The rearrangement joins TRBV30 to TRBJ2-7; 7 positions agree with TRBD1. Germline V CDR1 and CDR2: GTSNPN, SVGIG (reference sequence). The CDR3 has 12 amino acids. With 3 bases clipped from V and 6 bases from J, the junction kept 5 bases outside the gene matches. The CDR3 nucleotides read TGTGCCTGGAGGACAGGGCCCAGCGAGCAGTACTTC. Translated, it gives CAWRTGPSEQYF. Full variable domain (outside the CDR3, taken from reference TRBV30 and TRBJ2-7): SQTIHQWPATLVQPVGSPLSLECTVEGTSNPNLYWYRQAAGRGLQLLFYSVGIGQISSEVPQNLSASRPQDRQFILSSKKLLLSDSGFYLCAWRTGPSEQYFGPGTRLTVT.

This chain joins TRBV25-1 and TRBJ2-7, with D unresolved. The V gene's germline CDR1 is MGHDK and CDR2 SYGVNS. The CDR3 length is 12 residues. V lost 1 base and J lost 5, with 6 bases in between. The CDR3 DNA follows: TGTGCCAGCAGTGAATTCCCCGACGAGCAGTACTTC. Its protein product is CASSEFPDEQYF.

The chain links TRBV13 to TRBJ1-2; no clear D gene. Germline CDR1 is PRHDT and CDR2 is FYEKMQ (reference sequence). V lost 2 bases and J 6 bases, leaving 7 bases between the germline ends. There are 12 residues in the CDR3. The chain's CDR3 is CASSLQRNGYTF. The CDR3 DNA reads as TGTGCCAGCAGCTTACAACGGAATGGCTACACCTTC.

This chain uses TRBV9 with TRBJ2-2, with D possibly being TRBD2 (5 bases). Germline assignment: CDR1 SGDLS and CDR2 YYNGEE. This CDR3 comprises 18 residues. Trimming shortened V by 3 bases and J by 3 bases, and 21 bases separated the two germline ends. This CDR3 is CASSASQAGLVYTGELFF. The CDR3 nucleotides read TGTGCCAGCAGCGCCTCCCAGGCGGGCCTAGTGTACACCGGGGAGCTGTTTTTT.

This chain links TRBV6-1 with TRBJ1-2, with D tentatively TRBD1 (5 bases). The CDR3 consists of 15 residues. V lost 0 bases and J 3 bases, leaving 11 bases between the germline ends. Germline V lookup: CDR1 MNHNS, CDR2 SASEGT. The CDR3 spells CASSEAGGTDYGYTF. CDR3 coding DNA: TGTGCCAGCAGTGAAGCGGGCGGGACTGACTATGGCTACACCTTC.

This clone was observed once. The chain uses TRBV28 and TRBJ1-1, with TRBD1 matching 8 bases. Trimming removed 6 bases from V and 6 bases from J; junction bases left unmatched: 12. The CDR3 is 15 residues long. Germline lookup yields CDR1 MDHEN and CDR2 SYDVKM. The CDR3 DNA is TGTGCCAGCAGGCTAATCGACAGGGGACTCTCTGAAGCTTTCTTT. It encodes CASRLIDRGLSEAFF. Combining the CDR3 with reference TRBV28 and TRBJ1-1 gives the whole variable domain DVKVTQSSRYLVKRTGEKVFLECVQDMDHENMFWYRQDPGLGLRLIYFSYDVKMKEKGDIPEGYSVSREKKERFSLILESASTNQTSMYLCASRLIDRGLSEAFFGQGTRLTVV.

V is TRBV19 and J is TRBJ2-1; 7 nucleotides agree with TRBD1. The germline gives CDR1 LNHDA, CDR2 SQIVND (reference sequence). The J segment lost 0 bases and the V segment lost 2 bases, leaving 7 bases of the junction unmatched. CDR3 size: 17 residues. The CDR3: CASSIYLTGSSYNEQFF. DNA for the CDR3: TGTGCCAGTAGTATATACTTGACAGGGAGCTCCTACAATGAGCAGTTCTTC.

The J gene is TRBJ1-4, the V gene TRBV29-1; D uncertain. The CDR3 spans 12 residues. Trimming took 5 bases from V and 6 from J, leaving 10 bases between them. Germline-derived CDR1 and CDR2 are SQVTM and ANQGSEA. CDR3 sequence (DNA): TGCAGCGTTTGGCAAAGCCATGAAAAACTGTTTTTT. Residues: CSVWQSHEKLFF.

CDR3 protein: CASSLAVGPQETQYF. DNA for the CDR3: TGTGCCAGCAGCTTAGCGGTGGGGCCCCAAGAGACCCAGTACTTC. The chain combines TRBV7-2 with TRBJ2-5; a possible D gene is TRBD1 (5 bases). V gave up 0 bases and J gave up 1 base, with 9 bases separating them. The CDR3 length is 15 residues. Per germline, CDR1 SGHTA and CDR2 FQGNSA.

The CDR3, as DNA: TGTGCCTGGAGTGATTCGGGGACTAGAGAAGCTTTCTTT. This gives the protein CAWSDSGTREAFF. The rearrangement links TRBV30 to TRBJ1-1, with a possible D match to TRBD1 (5 bases). The CDR3 loop spans 13 amino acids. Trimming cost V 1 base and J 8 bases, with 14 bases left between them. Germline lookup yields CDR1 GTSNPN and CDR2 SVGIG (reference sequence).

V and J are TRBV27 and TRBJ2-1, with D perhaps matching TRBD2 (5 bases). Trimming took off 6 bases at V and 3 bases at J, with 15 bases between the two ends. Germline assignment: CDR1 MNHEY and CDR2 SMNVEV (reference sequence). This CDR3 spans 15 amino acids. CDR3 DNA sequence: TGTGCCAGCAGCACTAACACCCGGGACTACAATGAGCAGTTCTTC. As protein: CASSTNTRDYNEQFF.

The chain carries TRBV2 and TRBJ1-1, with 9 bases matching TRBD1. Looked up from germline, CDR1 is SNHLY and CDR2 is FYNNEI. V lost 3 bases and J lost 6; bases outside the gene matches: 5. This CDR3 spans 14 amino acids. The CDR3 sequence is CASSERDREAEAFF. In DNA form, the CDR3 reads TGTGCCAGCAGTGAGCGGGACAGGGAGGCTGAAGCTTTCTTT.

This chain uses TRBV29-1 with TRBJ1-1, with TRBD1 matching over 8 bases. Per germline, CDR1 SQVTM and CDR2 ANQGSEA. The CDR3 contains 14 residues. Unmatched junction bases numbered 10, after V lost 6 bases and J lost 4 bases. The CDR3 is CSVGRGQVTTEAFF. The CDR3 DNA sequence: TGCAGCGTAGGCAGGGGGCAGGTTACCACTGAAGCTTTCTTT. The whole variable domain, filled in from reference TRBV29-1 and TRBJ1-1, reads SAVISQKPSRDICQRGTSLTIQCQVDSQVTMMFWYRQQPGQSLTLIATANQGSEATYESGFVIDKFPISRPNLTFSTLTVSNMSPEDSSIYLCSVGRGQVTTEAFFGQGTRLTVV.

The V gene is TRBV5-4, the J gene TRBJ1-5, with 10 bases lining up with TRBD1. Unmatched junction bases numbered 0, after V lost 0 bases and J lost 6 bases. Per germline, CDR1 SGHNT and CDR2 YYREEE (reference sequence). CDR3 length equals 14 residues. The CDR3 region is CASSLGTGGQPQHF. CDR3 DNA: TGTGCCAGCAGCTTGGGGACAGGGGGTCAGCCCCAGCATTTT.

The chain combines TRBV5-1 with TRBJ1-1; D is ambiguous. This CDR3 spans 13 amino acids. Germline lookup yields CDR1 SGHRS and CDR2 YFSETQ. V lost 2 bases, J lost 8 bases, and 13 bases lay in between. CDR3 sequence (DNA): TGCGCCAGCAGCTTTACAGTAGGAGCCGAAGCTTTCTTT. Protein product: CASSFTVGAEAFF.

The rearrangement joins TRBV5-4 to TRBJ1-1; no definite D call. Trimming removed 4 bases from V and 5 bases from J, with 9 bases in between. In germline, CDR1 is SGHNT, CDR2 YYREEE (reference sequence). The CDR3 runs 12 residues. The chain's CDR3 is CASSDPYTEAFF. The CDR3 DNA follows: TGTGCCAGCAGCGACCCCTATACTGAAGCTTTCTTT.

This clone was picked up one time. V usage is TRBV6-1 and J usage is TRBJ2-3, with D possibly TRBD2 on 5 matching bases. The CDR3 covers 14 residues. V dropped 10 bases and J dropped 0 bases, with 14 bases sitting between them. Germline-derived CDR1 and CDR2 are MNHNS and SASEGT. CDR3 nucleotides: TGTGCCAACCGAGGAGGTCCAAGCACAGATACGCAGTATTTT. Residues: CANRGGPSTDTQYF.

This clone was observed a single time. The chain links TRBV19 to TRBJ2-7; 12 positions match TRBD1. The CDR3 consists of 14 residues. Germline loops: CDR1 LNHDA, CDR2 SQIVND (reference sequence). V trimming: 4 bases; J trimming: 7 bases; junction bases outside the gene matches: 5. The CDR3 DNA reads TGTGCCAGTAGTACGGGACAGGGGGCGCGGGAGCAGTACTTC. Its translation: CASSTGQGAREQYF.

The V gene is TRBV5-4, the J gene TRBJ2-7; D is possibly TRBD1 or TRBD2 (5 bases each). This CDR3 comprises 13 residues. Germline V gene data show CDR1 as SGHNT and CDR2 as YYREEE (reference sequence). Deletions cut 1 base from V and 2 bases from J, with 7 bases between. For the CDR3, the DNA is TGTGCCAGCAGCTTGCAGGGACCCTACGAGCAGTACTTC. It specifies CASSLQGPYEQYF.

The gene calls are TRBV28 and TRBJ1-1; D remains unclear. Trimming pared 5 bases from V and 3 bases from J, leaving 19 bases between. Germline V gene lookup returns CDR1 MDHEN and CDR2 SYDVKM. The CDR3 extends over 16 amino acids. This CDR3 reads CASSSALGGSDTEAFF. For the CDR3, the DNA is TGTGCCAGCAGTAGCGCCCTGGGCGGGAGCGACACTGAAGCTTTCTTT.

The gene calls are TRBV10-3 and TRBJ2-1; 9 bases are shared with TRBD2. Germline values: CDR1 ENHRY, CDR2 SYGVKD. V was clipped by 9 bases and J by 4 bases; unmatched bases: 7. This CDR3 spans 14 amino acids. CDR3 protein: CAIATSGFYNEQFF. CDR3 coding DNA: TGTGCCATTGCGACTAGCGGCTTTTACAATGAGCAGTTCTTC.

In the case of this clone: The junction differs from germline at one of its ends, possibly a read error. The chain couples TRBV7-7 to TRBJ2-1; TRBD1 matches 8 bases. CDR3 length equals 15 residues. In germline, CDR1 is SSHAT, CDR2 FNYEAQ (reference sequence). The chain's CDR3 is CASSLDRGGSNEQFF. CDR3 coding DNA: TGTGCTAGCAGCCTCGACAGGGGAGGTTCCAATGAGCAGTTCTTC.